Given below is one TCR beta chain in context. Time point described: blood 4 weeks post-SBRT, at nephrectomy. Specified treatment: 15 Gy SBRT to primary tumor, nephrectomy 4 weeks later. V dropped 3 bases and J dropped 2; count of bases not matched to a gene: 9. CDR1 and CDR2 (germline): SGDLS, YYNGEE. The CDR3 covers 16 residues. This record comes from a study of radiation and T cells in renal cell carcinoma. Sequencing was performed with immunoSEQ multiplex PCR; in TCRdb, only in-frame clones are kept and a portion is missing. The data hold approximately 92,000 clones, with approximately 86% observed a single time.

The clonotype comes from a man aged 45-65 years with renal cell carcinoma. The chain recombines TRBV9 with TRBJ2-7, with 9 bases identical to TRBD1. The sequenced sample was blood, obtained from a patient whose treatment included radiotherapy and nephrectomy. The CDR3 sequence is CASSAEGWTGAYEQYF. The CDR3, as DNA: TGTGCCAGCAGCGCCGAGGGTTGGACAGGGGCCTACGAGCAGTACTTC.